This passage covers 24 T cell receptor beta chains from one sample sequenced in a study of T-cell reconstitution after alpha-beta-depleted transplantation in children. For TCRbeta, the library was prepared with unique molecular identifiers. TCRdb reprocessed the PCR reads with MiXCR, giving one entry per CDR3 protein. The sample has 900,000 or so distinct CDR3 sequences; 15% to 20% are singletons. Specimen: PBMCs, mostly from graft donor cells, collected 360 days after TCRalphabeta/CD19-depleted stem cell transplant. Receptor source: a male patient under 18 who had a stem cell transplant for acute lymphoblastic leukemia, so the T cells may come from the graft donor.

This clonotype was seen a handful of times. The chain couples TRBV29-1 to TRBJ2-7, with unresolved D. In germline, CDR1 is SQVTM, CDR2 ANQGSEA. CDR3 length: 11 residues. Between the trimmed V and J ends, which lost 3 bases and 2 bases, there was a span of 5 bases. CDR3 in amino acids: CSVEVTYEQYF. The CDR3 coding sequence is TGCAGCGTTGAGGTCACCTACGAGCAGTACTTC.

This clonotype was counted a few times. The rearrangement links TRBV12-3 or TRBV12-4 to TRBJ1-4; tentatively, D is TRBD1 (5 bases). V shed 5 bases and J shed 0 bases, with 10 bases lying between them. The CDR3 extends over 15 amino acids. The chain's CDR3 is CASSPAGATNEKLFF. CDR3 nucleotide sequence: TGTGCCAGCAGTCCCGCGGGGGCAACTAATGAAAAACTGTTTTTT.

V usage is TRBV4-1 and J usage is TRBJ1-1, with 7 nucleotides matching TRBD1. The germline CDR1 and CDR2 sequences are MGHRA and YSYEKL. The CDR3 is 17 amino acids. The V segment lost 1 base and the J segment 2 bases; nucleotides outside the gene matches: 10. CDR3 sequence (DNA): TGCGCCAGCAGCCAAGGTAGGGGGCGACGGCTTAACACTGAAGCTTTCTTT. Amino acid sequence: CASSQGRGRRLNTEAFF.

This clonotype was recorded once. The V gene is TRBV25-1, the J gene TRBJ2-3, with D perhaps TRBD1 or TRBD2 (5 bases each). This CDR3 has 15 amino acids. The V gene's germline CDR1 is MGHDK and CDR2 SYGVNS. Trimming stripped 6 bases from V and 3 bases from J, with 16 bases between. For the CDR3, the DNA is TGTGCCAGCAGAGGGGAGACACCATCGACAGATACGCAGTATTTT. This translates into CASRGETPSTDTQYF.

V is TRBV11-1 and J is TRBJ2-7, with 12 bases fitting TRBD1. This CDR3 comprises 19 residues. From germline, CDR1 is SGHAT and CDR2 FQDESV (reference sequence). The trim removed 5 bases at V and 2 bases at J, leaving 16 bases unmatched. The CDR3 nucleotides read TGTGCCAGCAGCCCCCATCTCCGGGACAGGGGGCTTTTCACCTACGAGCAGTACTTC. Its translation is CASSPHLRDRGLFTYEQYF. Complete variable domain (other parts from reference TRBV11-1 and TRBJ2-7): EAEVAQSPRYKITEKSQAVAFWCDPISGHATLYWYRQILGQGPELLVQFQDESVVDDSQLPKDRFSAERLKGVDSTLKIQPAELGDSAMYLCASSPHLRDRGLFTYEQYFGPGTRLTVT.

Only a few counts were recorded for this clonotype. The chain links TRBV5-1 to TRBJ2-3, with D unclear. The CDR3 totals 13 residues. V dropped 7 bases and J dropped 0 bases, with 9 bases sitting between them. Looked up from germline, CDR1 is SGHRS and CDR2 is YFSETQ. The CDR3 DNA sequence: TGCGCCAGCGGGGTGCGGAGCACAGATACGCAGTATTTT. Amino acid sequence: CASGVRSTDTQYF. Together with reference TRBV5-1 and TRBJ2-3, the CDR3 gives the full variable domain: KAGVTQTPRYLIKTRGQQVTLSCSPISGHRSVSWYQQTPGQGLQFLFEYFSETQRNKGNFPGRFSGRQFSNSRSEMNVSTLELGDSALYLCASGVRSTDTQYFGPGTRLTVL.

The genes are TRBV28 and TRBJ2-7, with TRBD2 matching over 11 bases. Germline trimming cut 5 bases from V and 4 bases from J; bases unmatched to any gene: 13. The CDR3 totals 17 residues. Germline V gene data show CDR1 as MDHEN and CDR2 as SYDVKM. The CDR3 reads CASSGPGLAVTLYEQYF. CDR3 coding DNA: TGTGCCAGCAGTGGACCGGGACTAGCGGTTACCTTGTACGAGCAGTACTTC. The full variable domain, with the rest looked up from reference TRBV28 and TRBJ2-7, is DVKVTQSSRYLVKRTGEKVFLECVQDMDHENMFWYRQDPGLGLRLIYFSYDVKMKEKGDIPEGYSVSREKKERFSLILESASTNQTSMYLCASSGPGLAVTLYEQYFGPGTRLTVT.

This chain uses TRBV7-6 with TRBJ2-3; D is possibly TRBD1 (5 bases). Germline CDR1 SGHVS, CDR2 FNYEAQ. The V gene lost 0 bases and the J gene lost 3 bases, with 10 bases spanning the gap. The CDR3 has 15 residues. The CDR3 DNA reads as TGTGCCAGCAGCTTAGCTGGGCAGGGAACAGATACGCAGTATTTT. Amino acid sequence: CASSLAGQGTDTQYF.

V usage is TRBV7-2 and J usage is TRBJ2-1, with 12 bases aligning to TRBD2. Germline trimming cut 4 bases from V and 6 bases from J; bases unmatched to any gene: 10. Germline assignment: CDR1 SGHTA and CDR2 FQGNSA. CDR3 length: 17 amino acids. The CDR3 region is CASSSPSGRALGNEQFF. In nucleotides, the CDR3 is TGTGCCAGCAGCTCCCCTAGCGGGAGGGCCTTGGGCAATGAGCAGTTCTTC.

The V call is TRBV20-1, the J call TRBJ1-5; the D gene is possibly TRBD1 (5 bases). CDR3 length: 17 residues. Germline values: CDR1 DFQATT, CDR2 SNEGSKA (reference sequence). V shed 2 bases and J shed 4 bases, with 21 bases lying between them. CDR3 amino acids: CSARSRAGSPLNQPQHF. The CDR3 coding sequence is TGCAGTGCTAGATCAAGAGCAGGGTCACCCTTAAATCAGCCCCAGCATTTT.

In this sample, this clonotype turned up a few times. CDR3 loop: CASRLAVHYEQYF. The CDR3 nucleotides read TGTGCCAGCAGACTAGCGGTACACTACGAGCAGTACTTC. V is TRBV2 and J is TRBJ2-7; 8 nucleotides match TRBD2. The CDR3 loop spans 13 amino acids. Germline trimming cut 6 bases from V and 3 bases from J; bases unmatched to any gene: 4. Germline V lookup: CDR1 SNHLY, CDR2 FYNNEI.

This clonotype was recorded a few times. This chain connects TRBV20-1 to TRBJ1-2; tentatively, D is TRBD1 (5 bases). The CDR3 sequence is 13 residues long. Germline values: CDR1 DFQATT, CDR2 SNEGSKA (reference sequence). V was pared by 1 base and J by 4 bases, with 10 bases between. CDR3 coding DNA: TGCAGTGCTAGAGGTGGGGCCGGCTATGGCTACACCTTC. Amino acid sequence: CSARGGAGYGYTF.

The chain recombines TRBV28 with TRBJ2-3; 13 bases line up with TRBD2. V shed 5 bases and J 0 bases; nucleotides not matched to a gene: 8. The CDR3 is 18 residues long. Per the germline V gene, CDR1 is MDHEN and CDR2 is SYDVKM. The CDR3 DNA reads as TGTGCCAGCAGTCCTCCCGGGACTAGCGGGACTAGCACAGATACGCAGTATTTT. This codes for CASSPPGTSGTSTDTQYF.

This chain uses TRBV28 with TRBJ2-7, with TRBD1 matching over 9 bases. Germline CDR1 and CDR2: MDHEN and SYDVKM. V was pared by 5 bases and J by 0 bases, with 5 bases of the junction left unmatched. The CDR3 loop spans 15 amino acids. Here the CDR3 reads CASSTTGGASYEQYF. CDR3 coding DNA: TGTGCCAGCAGTACTACAGGGGGCGCCTCCTACGAGCAGTACTTC.

This clonotype has a count of ten or more. The chain couples TRBV12-3 or TRBV12-4 to TRBJ1-5; D perhaps matches TRBD1 (5 bases). V dropped 3 bases and J dropped 3 bases, with 12 bases sitting between them. The CDR3 contains 15 residues. The CDR3 reads CASSFGQGNNQPQHF. The CDR3 DNA sequence: TGTGCCAGCAGTTTCGGGCAGGGAAACAATCAGCCCCAGCATTTT.

On this clonotype itself: This is likely an artifact of a read error, given a far larger clone one base away. This chain links TRBV5-1 with TRBJ2-3; no clear D gene. Per the germline V gene, CDR1 is SGHRS and CDR2 is YFSETQ. The V end lost 4 bases, the J end lost 3 bases, and 3 bases lay between the germline ends. This CDR3 contains 11 residues. DNA for the CDR3: TGCGCCAGCAGCAAAACAGATACGCAGTATTTT. It encodes CASSKTDTQYF.

The chain has TRBV20-1 and TRBJ2-2; TRBD2 matches at 10 bases. The ends lost 3 bases at V and 6 bases at J; junction bases unmatched: 10. The CDR3 runs to 16 residues. The germline CDR1 and CDR2 sequences are DFQATT and SNEGSKA (reference sequence). CDR3 amino acids: CSASKVSGRAPGELFF. The DNA for the CDR3 is TGCAGTGCTAGCAAGGTCAGCGGGAGGGCCCCCGGGGAGCTGTTTTTT.

The chain links TRBV7-9 to TRBJ2-7, with 7 bases that match TRBD1. With V trimmed by 4 bases and J by 0 bases, 9 bases remained unmatched. Germline assignment: CDR1 SEHNR and CDR2 FQNEAQ (reference sequence). The CDR3 sequence is 16 residues long. CDR3 residues: CASSSRGPQPSYEQYF. Written as DNA, the CDR3 is TGTGCCAGCAGCTCGAGGGGGCCCCAACCCTCCTACGAGCAGTACTTC. The whole variable domain, remainder taken from reference TRBV7-9 and TRBJ2-7, is DTGVSQNPRHKITKRGQNVTFRCDPISEHNRLYWYRQTLGQGPEFLTYFQNEAQLEKSRLLSDRFSAERPKGSFSTLEIQRTEQGDSAMYLCASSSRGPQPSYEQYFGPGTRLTVT.

This clonotype was counted a few times. This sequence joins TRBV7-8 and TRBJ2-7; D is unresolved. V lost 5 bases, J lost 0 bases, and 14 bases lay in between. The CDR3 covers 15 residues. Germline V gene sequence: CDR1 SGHVS, CDR2 FQNEAQ. The chain's CDR3 is CASSTQSLSSYEQYF. CDR3 sequence (DNA): TGTGCCAGCAGCACACAGTCCCTAAGCTCCTACGAGCAGTACTTC.

This chain joins TRBV12-3 or TRBV12-4 and TRBJ1-5; 7 bases line up with TRBD1. The CDR3 is made up of 16 amino acids. V lost 6 bases, J lost 1 base, and 9 bases stayed unmatched. CDR3 in amino acids: CASSLQQGLSNQPQHF. CDR3 sequence (DNA): TGTGCCAGCAGCCTCCAACAGGGGTTAAGCAATCAGCCCCAGCATTTT.

The J gene is TRBJ2-4, the V gene TRBV12-3 or TRBV12-4, with 8 positions matching TRBD2. The CDR3 covers 18 residues. V lost 11 bases and J lost 4; bases outside the gene matches: 22. As DNA, the CDR3 is TGTGCCTTCGGGCAAAACACCCCGGGAGGGAGGCTTAAAAACATTCAGTACTTC. It yields the protein CAFGQNTPGGRLKNIQYF.

In this sample, this clonotype turned up a few times. The V and J genes are TRBV5-1 and TRBJ2-1; possibly TRBD2 for D (5 bases). V was pared by 7 bases and J by 2 bases, with 13 bases between. The germline V gene encodes CDR1 SGHRS and CDR2 YFSETQ. This CDR3 is built from 14 residues. The CDR3 loop reads CASQGSLAYNEQFF. The CDR3 DNA follows: TGCGCCAGCCAAGGGAGTCTCGCCTACAATGAGCAGTTCTTC. The variable domain in full, with the rest retrieved from reference TRBV5-1 and TRBJ2-1, is KAGVTQTPRYLIKTRGQQVTLSCSPISGHRSVSWYQQTPGQGLQFLFEYFSETQRNKGNFPGRFSGRQFSNSRSEMNVSTLELGDSALYLCASQGSLAYNEQFFGPGTRLTVL.

This clonotype appeared many times. The chain couples TRBV3-1 to TRBJ2-5, with 7 bases aligning to TRBD2. The V gene's germline CDR1 is LGHDT and CDR2 YNNKEL (reference sequence). J gave up 3 bases and V 2 bases, and 3 bases lay outside the gene matches. The CDR3 runs 14 residues. CDR3 DNA: TGTGCCAGCAGCCAACGGGCGGGAGAAGAGACCCAGTACTTC. This translates into CASSQRAGEETQYF.

A few counts support this clonotype. This chain uses TRBV5-1 with TRBJ1-1; TRBD1 is a possible D gene (6 bases). Between the trimmed V and J ends, which lost 1 base and 1 base, there was a span of 11 bases. This CDR3 region has 15 residues. Looked up from germline, CDR1 is SGHRS and CDR2 is YFSETQ. This chain's CDR3 is CASSLRGNWNTEAFF. CDR3 coding DNA: TGCGCCAGCAGCTTGAGGGGGAACTGGAACACTGAAGCTTTCTTT. The full variable domain, with the rest looked up from reference TRBV5-1 and TRBJ1-1, is KAGVTQTPRYLIKTRGQQVTLSCSPISGHRSVSWYQQTPGQGLQFLFEYFSETQRNKGNFPGRFSGRQFSNSRSEMNVSTLELGDSALYLCASSLRGNWNTEAFFGQGTRLTVV.